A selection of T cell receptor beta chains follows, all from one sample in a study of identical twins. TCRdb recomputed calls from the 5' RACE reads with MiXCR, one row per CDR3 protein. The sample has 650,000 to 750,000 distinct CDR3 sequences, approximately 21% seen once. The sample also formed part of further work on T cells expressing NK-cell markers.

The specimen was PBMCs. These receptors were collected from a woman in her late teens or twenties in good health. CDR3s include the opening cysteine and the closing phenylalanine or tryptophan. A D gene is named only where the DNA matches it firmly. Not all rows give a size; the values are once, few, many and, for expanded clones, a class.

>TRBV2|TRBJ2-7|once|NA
TGTGCCAGCGCGGACTTCTCCTACGAGCAGTACTTC
CASADFSYEQYF
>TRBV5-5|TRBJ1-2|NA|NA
TGTGCCAGCAGCTTGTCCGGATTCTATGGCTACACCTTC
CASSLSGFYGYTF
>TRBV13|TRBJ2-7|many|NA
TGTGCCAGCAGCTTAGTTCCGGTTGAGCAGTACTTC
CASSLVPVEQYF
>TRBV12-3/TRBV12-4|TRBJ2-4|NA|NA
TGTGCCAGCAGTTTAGGGGGCGCAAACATTCAGTACTTC
CASSLGGANIQYF
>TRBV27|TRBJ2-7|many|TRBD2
TGTGCCACCATGCCGGGGGGTTCCTACGAGCAGTACTTC
CATMPGGSYEQYF
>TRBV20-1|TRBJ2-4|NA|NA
TGCAGTGCCACGCAGCCTATTGACAGCCGGATTCAGTACTTC
CSATQPIDSRIQYF
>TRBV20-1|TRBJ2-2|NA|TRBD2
TGCAGTGCTAGAGACCTCCTCACTAGCGGAAACACCGGGGAGCTGTTTTTT
CSARDLLTSGNTGELFF
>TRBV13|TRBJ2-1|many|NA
TGTGCCAGCAGCTTAGAGTCCAATGAGCAGTTCTTC
CASSLESNEQFF
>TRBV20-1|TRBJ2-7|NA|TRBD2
TGCAGTGCTAGCCCTAGCGGGGTTGACTACGAGCAGTACTTC
CSASPSGVDYEQYF
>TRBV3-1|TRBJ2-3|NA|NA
TGTGCCAGCAGCCAAAGGGAGTACAGGAGCACAGATACGCAGTATTTT
CASSQREYRSTDTQYF
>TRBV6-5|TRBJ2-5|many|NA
TGTGCCAGCAGTTACGTGGGGGAAGAGACCCAGTACTTC
CASSYVGEETQYF
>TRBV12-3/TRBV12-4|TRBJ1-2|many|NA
TGTGCCAGCAGAGGCCGAGATGGCTACACCTTC
CASRGRDGYTF
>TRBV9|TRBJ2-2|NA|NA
TGTGCCAGCAGCGTAGGCCTCCGCTTCACTCCCGGGGAGCTGTTTTTT
CASSVGLRFTPGELFF
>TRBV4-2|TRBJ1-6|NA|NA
TGTGCCAGCAGCCAAGACTCTTCACCCCTCCACTTT
CASSQDSSPLHF
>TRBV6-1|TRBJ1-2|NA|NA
TGTGCCAGCACCGGGGGGGGCAGGGGCCACTATGGCTACACCTTC
CASTGGGRGHYGYTF
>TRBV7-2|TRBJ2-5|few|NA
TGTGCCAGCGGGAAGGGGCCGGAGACCCAGTACTTC
CASGKGPETQYF
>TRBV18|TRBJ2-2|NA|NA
TGTGCCAGCTCACCACCACCAGGTGAAGCCGGGGAGCTGTTTTTT
CASSPPPGEAGELFF
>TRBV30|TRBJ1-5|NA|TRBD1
TGTGCCTGGAGTAGGACAGGGGGGGATCAGCCCCAGCATTTT
CAWSRTGGDQPQHF
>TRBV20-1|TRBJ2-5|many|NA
TGCAGTGCTAGAGTCGCTAAAGAGACCCAGTACTTC
CSARVAKETQYF
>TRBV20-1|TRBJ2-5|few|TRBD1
TGCAGTGCCCCCAGGACAGGACGAGGGGAGACCCAGTACTTC
CSAPRTGRGETQYF
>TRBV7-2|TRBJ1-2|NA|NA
TGTGCCAGCAGCTCGTCAGGGGCTAACCATGGCTACACCTTC
CASSSSGANHGYTF
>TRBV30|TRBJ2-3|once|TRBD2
TGTGCCTGGAGTGGAAGAGCGGGAGGGGGTGATACGCAGTATTTT
CAWSGRAGGGDTQYF
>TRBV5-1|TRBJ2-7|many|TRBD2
TGCGCCAGCAGCTATAGCGGGGGGGCACCCTACGAGCAGTACTTC
CASSYSGGAPYEQYF
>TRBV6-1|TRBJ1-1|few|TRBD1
TGTGCCAGCAGTGACGGGACAGGTTTCAACACTGAAGCTTTCTTT
CASSDGTGFNTEAFF
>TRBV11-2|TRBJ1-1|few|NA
TGTGCCAGCAGCTCTTTGGCGGGGACGAACACTGAAGCTTTCTTT
CASSSLAGTNTEAFF
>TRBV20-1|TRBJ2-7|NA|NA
TGCAGTGCTAGAGTGGGAGAGCAGTACTTC
CSARVGEQYF
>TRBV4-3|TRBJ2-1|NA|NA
TGCGCCAGCAGCGAAGGGAGCGGCTCCTACAATGAGCAGTTCTTC
CASSEGSGSYNEQFF
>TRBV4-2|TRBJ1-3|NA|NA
TGTGCCAGCAGCCAAGTAGGGGAGGGCACCATATATTTT
CASSQVGEGTIYF
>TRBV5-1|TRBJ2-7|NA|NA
TGCGCCAGCAGCTTGGGACTAGGGGACGAGCAGTACTTC
CASSLGLGDEQYF
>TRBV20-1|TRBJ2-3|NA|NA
TGCAGTGCTAGATCCCCTGAAGTATGGTTCGCAGATACGCAGTATTTT
CSARSPEVWFADTQYF
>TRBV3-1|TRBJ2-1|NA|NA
TGTGCCAGCAGCCAAAATGTGGGGAGCTCCTACAATGAGCAGTTCTTC
CASSQNVGSSYNEQFF
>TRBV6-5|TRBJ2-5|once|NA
TGTGCCAGCAGTTACTCGTTTGGGACGTCAGAGACCCAGTACTTC
CASSYSFGTSETQYF
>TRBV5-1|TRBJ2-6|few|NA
TGCGCCAGCAGCATCAGGGCCTCTGGGGCCAACGTCCTGACTTTC
CASSIRASGANVLTF
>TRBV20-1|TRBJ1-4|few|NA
TGCAGTGCCCCACTTGGGGGTGGGCTGTTTTTT
CSAPLGGGLFF
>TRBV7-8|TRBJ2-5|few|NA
TGTGCCAGCACCCTGTACGGGACAACATTAGGAAGGGAGACCCAGTACTTC
CASTLYGTTLGRETQYF
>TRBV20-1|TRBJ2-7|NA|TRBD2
TGCAGTGCTGGGGACTACGCAAGGGCCTACGAGCAGTACTTC
CSAGDYARAYEQYF
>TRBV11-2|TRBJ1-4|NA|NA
TGTGCCAGCAGCGTCCTAGGCGAAAAACTGTTTTTT
CASSVLGEKLFF